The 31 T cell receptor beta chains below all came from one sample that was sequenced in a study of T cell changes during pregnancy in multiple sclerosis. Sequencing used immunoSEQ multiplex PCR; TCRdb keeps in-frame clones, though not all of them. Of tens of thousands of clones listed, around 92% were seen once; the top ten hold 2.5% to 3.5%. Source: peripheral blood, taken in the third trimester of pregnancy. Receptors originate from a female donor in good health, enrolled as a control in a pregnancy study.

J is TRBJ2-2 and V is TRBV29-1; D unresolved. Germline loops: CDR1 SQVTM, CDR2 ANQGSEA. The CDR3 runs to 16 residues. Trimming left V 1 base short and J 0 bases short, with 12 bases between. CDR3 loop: CSVEGMERTNTGELFF. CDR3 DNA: TGCAGCGTTGAAGGAATGGAGCGAACGAACACCGGGGAGCTGTTTTTT.

The CDR3 sequence is CASSISRVNTEAFF. Written as DNA, the CDR3 is TGTGCCAGTAGTATATCGAGGGTGAACACTGAAGCTTTCTTT. The chain combines TRBV19 with TRBJ1-1; no clear D gene. V was cut by 2 bases and J by 0 bases, with 7 bases left in between. From germline, CDR1 is LNHDA and CDR2 SQIVND (reference sequence). CDR3 length: 14 residues.

CDR3 nucleotide sequence: TGTGCCAGTAGTGCCCCTGGGGTAGCGGGGGACTACAATGAGCAGTTCTTC. This codes for CASSAPGVAGDYNEQFF. The chain has TRBV19 and TRBJ2-1, with TRBD2 matching 9 bases. With 5 bases clipped from V and 3 bases from J, the junction kept 11 bases outside the gene matches. The V gene's germline CDR1 is LNHDA and CDR2 SQIVND (reference sequence). The CDR3 spans 17 residues.

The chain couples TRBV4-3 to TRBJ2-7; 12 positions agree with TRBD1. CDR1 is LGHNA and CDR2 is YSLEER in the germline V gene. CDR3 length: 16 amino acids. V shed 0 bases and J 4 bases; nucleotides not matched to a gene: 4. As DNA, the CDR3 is TGCGCCAGCAGCCAAGATCTGGGACAGGGGGCATACGAGCAGTACTTC. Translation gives CASSQDLGQGAYEQYF.

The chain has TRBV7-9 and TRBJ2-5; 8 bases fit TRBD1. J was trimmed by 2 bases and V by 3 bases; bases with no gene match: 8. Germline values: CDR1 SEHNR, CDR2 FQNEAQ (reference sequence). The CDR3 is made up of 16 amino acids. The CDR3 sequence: CASSFGQGGPQETQYF. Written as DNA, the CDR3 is TGTGCCAGCAGCTTCGGACAGGGTGGCCCTCAAGAGACCCAGTACTTC.

The CDR3 DNA follows: TGTGCCAGCAGCCCGGGACAGAACAATGAGCAGTTCTTC. Its translation: CASSPGQNNEQFF. The V gene is TRBV7-7, the J gene TRBJ2-1; 7 bases match TRBD1. The CDR3 consists of 13 residues. V gave up 5 bases and J gave up 5 bases; unmatched junction bases: 3. Germline assignment: CDR1 SSHAT and CDR2 FNYEAQ (reference sequence).

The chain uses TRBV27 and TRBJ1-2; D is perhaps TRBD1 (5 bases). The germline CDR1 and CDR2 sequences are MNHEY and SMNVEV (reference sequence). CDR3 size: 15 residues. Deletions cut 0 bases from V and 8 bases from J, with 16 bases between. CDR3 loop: CASSLSEWGVWGYTF. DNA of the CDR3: TGTGCCAGCAGTTTATCGGAGTGGGGGGTCTGGGGCTACACCTTC.

DNA for the CDR3: TGTGCCAGCAGCTCGACTAGCGGAGAGACCCAGTACTTC. Translating it yields CASSSTSGETQYF. The chain couples TRBV7-9 to TRBJ2-5; 9 bases are shared with TRBD2. CDR3 length: 13 amino acids. Germline values: CDR1 SEHNR, CDR2 FQNEAQ (reference sequence). Trimming cost V 4 bases and J 4 bases; bases outside gene matches: 1. Looking up the rest from reference TRBV7-9 and TRBJ2-5 gives the full variable domain: DTGVSQNPRHKITKRGQNVTFRCDPISEHNRLYWYRQTLGQGPEFLTYFQNEAQLEKSRLLSDRFSAERPKGSFSTLEIQRTEQGDSAMYLCASSSTSGETQYFGPGTRLLVL.

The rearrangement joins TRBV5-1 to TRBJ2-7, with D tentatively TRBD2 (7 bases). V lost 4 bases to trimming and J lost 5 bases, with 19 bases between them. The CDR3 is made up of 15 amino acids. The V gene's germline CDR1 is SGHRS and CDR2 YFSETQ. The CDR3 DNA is TGCGCCAGCAGCCCCGAGCGGGCGGGGGCGGACGAGCAGTACTTC. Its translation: CASSPERAGADEQYF.

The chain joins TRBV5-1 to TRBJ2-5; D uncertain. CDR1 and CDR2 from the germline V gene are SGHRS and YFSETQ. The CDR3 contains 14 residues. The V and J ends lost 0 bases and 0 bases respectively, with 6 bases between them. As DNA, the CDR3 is TGCGCCAGCAGCTTGGTACAGAACCAAGAGACCCAGTACTTC. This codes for CASSLVQNQETQYF.

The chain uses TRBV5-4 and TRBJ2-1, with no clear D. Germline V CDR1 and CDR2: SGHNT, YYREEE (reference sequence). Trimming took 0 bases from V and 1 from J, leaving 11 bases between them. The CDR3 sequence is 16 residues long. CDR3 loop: CASSLGARVSYNEQFF. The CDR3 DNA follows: TGTGCCAGCAGCTTGGGGGCACGTGTATCCTACAATGAGCAGTTCTTC.

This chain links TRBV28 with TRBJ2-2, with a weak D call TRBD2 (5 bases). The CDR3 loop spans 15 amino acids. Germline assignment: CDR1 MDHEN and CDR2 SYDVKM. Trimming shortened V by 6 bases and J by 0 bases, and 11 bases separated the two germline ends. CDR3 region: CASRPGMANTGELFF. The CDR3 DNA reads TGTGCCAGCAGGCCGGGGATGGCGAACACCGGGGAGCTGTTTTTT.

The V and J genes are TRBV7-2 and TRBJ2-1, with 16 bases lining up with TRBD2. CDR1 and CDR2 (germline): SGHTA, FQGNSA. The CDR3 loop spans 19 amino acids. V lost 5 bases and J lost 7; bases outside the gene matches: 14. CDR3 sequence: CASSPVPGLAGGVPNEQFF. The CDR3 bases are TGTGCCAGCAGCCCAGTCCCGGGACTAGCGGGGGGGGTACCTAATGAGCAGTTCTTC.

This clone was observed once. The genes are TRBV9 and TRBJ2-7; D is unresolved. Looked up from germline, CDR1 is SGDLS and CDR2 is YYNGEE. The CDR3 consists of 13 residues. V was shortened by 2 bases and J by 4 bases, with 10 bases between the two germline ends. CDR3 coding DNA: TGTGCCAGCAGCGTCCTCCCCGGGTACGAGCAGTACTTC. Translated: CASSVLPGYEQYF.

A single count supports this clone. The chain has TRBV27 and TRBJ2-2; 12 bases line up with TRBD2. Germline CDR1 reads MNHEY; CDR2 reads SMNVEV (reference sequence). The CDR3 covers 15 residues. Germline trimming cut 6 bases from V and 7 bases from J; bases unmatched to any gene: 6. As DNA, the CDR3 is TGTGCCAGCAGCCTAGCGGGGGGGCTCGGCGGGGAGCTGTTTTTT. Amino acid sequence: CASSLAGGLGGELFF.

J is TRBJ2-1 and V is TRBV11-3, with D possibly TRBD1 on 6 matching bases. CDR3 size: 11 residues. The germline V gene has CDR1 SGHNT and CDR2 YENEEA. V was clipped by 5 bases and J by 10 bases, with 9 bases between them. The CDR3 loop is CASSPGTEQFF. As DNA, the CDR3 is TGTGCCAGCAGCCCCGGGACAGAGCAGTTCTTC.

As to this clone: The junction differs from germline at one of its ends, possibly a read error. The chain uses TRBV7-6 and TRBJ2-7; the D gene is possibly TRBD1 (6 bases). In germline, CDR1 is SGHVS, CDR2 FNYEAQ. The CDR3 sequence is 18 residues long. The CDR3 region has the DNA TGTGCCAGCAGCCTAGCCCCTCCATCGACAGGAATTGCCTACGAGCAGTACTTC. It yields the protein CASSLAPPSTGIAYEQYF.

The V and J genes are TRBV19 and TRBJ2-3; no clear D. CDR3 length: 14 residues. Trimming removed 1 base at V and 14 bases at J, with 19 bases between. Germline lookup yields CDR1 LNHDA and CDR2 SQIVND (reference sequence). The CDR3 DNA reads TGTGCCAGTAGTATAGGGGCAGGTCAAGACCGTCGGTATTTT. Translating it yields CASSIGAGQDRRYF.

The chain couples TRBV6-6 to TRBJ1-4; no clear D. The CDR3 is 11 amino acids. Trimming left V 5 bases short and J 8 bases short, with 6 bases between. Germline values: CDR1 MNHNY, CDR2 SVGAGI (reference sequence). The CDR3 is CASSGGEKLFF. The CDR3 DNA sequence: TGTGCCAGCAGTGGCGGGGAAAAACTGTTTTTT.

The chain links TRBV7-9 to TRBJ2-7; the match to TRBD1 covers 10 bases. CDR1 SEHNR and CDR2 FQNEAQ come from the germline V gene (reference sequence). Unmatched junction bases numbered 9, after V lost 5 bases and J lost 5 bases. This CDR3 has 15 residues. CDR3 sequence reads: CASSHGTGDGDEQYF. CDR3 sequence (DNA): TGTGCCAGCAGCCACGGGACAGGGGATGGGGACGAGCAGTACTTC.

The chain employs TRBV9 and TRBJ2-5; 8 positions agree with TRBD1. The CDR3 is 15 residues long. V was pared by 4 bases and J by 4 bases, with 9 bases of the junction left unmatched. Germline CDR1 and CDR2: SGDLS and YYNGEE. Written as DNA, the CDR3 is TGTGCCAGCAGCCTTACAGGGGGATGGGGAGAGACCCAGTACTTC. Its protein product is CASSLTGGWGETQYF.

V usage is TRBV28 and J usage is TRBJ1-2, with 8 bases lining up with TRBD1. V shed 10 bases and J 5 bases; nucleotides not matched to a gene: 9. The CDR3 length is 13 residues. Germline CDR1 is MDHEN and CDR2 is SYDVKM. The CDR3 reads CATSARGRYGYTF. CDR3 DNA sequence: TGTGCCACCTCTGCCAGGGGGCGGTATGGCTACACCTTC.

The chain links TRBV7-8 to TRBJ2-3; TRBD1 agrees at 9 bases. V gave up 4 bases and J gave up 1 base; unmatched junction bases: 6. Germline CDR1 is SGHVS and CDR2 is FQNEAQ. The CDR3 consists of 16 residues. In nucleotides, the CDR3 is TGTGCCAGCAGCTCCTGGACAGGGGTCGGCACAGATACGCAGTATTTT. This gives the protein CASSSWTGVGTDTQYF.

The CDR3 spells CASSQVGGLNTIYF. The CDR3, as DNA: TGCGCCAGCAGCCAAGTAGGGGGCCTGAACACCATATATTTT. This chain links TRBV4-1 with TRBJ1-3; TRBD1 matches 7 bases. Germline V lookup: CDR1 MGHRA, CDR2 YSYEKL. This CDR3 has 14 residues. J lost 7 bases, V lost 1 base, and 4 bases had no gene match.

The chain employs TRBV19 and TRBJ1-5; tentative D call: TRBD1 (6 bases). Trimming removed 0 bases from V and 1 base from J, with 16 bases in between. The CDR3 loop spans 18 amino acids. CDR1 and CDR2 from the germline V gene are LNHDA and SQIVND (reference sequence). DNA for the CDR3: TGTGCCAGTAGTATAGAAGGGGGAGGGATCATCAGCAATCAGCCCCAGCATTTT. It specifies CASSIEGGGIISNQPQHF.

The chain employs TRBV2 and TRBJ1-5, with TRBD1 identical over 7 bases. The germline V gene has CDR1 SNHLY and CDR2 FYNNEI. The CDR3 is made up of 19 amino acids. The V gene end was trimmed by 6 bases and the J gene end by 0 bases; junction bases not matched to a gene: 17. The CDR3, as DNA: TGTGCCAGCAGCACGGAATCCGGGACAGTTAGAAGTAGCAATCAGCCCCAGCATTTT. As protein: CASSTESGTVRSSNQPQHF.

This CDR3 is CASSPRSPGANVLTF. The CDR3 DNA is TGTGCCAGCAGCCCGCGGAGCCCTGGGGCCAACGTCCTGACTTTC. The chain carries TRBV16 and TRBJ2-6; D gene unclear. Germline CDR1 is KGHSY and CDR2 is FQNENV. The CDR3 runs to 15 residues. The V end lost 4 bases, the J end lost 2 bases, and 9 bases lay between the germline ends.

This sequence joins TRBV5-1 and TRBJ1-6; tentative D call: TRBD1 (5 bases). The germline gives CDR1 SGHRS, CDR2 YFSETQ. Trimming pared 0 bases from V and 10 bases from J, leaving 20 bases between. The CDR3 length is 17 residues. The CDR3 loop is CASSLGGGQTAASPLHF. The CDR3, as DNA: TGCGCCAGCAGCTTGGGCGGGGGTCAGACGGCGGCCTCACCCCTCCACTTT. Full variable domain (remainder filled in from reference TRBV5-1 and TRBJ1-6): KAGVTQTPRYLIKTRGQQVTLSCSPISGHRSVSWYQQTPGQGLQFLFEYFSETQRNKGNFPGRFSGRQFSNSRSEMNVSTLELGDSALYLCASSLGGGQTAASPLHFGNGTRLTVT.

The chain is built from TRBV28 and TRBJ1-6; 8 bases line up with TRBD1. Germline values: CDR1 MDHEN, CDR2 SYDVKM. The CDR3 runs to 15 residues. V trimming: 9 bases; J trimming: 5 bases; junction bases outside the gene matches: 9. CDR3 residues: CASGDRRLNNSPLHF. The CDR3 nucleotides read TGTGCCAGTGGGGACAGGCGACTAAATAATTCACCCCTCCACTTT. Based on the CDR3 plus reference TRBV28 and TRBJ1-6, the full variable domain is DVKVTQSSRYLVKRTGEKVFLECVQDMDHENMFWYRQDPGLGLRLIYFSYDVKMKEKGDIPEGYSVSREKKERFSLILESASTNQTSMYLCASGDRRLNNSPLHFGNGTRLTVT.

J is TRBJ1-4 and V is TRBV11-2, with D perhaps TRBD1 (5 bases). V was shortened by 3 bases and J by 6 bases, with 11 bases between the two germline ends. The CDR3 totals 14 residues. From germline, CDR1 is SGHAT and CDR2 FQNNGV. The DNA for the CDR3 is TGTGCCAGCAGCTTTCAAGGGGTTTATGAAAAACTGTTTTTT. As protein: CASSFQGVYEKLFF.

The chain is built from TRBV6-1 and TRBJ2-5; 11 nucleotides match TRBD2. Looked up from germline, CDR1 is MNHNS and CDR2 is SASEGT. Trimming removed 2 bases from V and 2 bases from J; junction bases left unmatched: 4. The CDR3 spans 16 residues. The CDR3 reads CASSELVAGGQETQYF. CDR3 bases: TGTGCCAGCAGTGAATTGGTAGCGGGGGGGCAAGAGACCCAGTACTTC.